This paragraph reports one TCR beta chain. These data are taken from a study of T cells in Graves' hyperthyroidism and ophthalmopathy. Germline V gene data show CDR1 as DFQATT and CDR2 as SNEGSKA (reference sequence). The length of the CDR3 is 17 residues. The V gene end was trimmed by 3 bases and the J gene end by 2 bases; junction bases not matched to a gene: 9. Amplification of TCR beta CDR3 regions was performed using RNA transcripts as template. HTBI primers drove first-round RT-PCR of the TCR CDR3. TCRdb passed the multiplex PCR reads through MiXCR, listing each CDR3 protein once. The table includes hundreds of thousands of distinct CDR3 sequences, roughly 17% detected once.

This chain uses TRBV20-1 with TRBJ2-6, with 8 positions matching TRBD1. The sample was blood. The TCR sequence derives from a woman aged 18 to 35 with Graves' ophthalmopathy. For the CDR3, the DNA is TGCAGTGCTAGTTGGGCAGGGGGCGATCCTGGGGCCAACGTCCTGACTTTC. Its protein is CSASWAGGDPGANVLTF.